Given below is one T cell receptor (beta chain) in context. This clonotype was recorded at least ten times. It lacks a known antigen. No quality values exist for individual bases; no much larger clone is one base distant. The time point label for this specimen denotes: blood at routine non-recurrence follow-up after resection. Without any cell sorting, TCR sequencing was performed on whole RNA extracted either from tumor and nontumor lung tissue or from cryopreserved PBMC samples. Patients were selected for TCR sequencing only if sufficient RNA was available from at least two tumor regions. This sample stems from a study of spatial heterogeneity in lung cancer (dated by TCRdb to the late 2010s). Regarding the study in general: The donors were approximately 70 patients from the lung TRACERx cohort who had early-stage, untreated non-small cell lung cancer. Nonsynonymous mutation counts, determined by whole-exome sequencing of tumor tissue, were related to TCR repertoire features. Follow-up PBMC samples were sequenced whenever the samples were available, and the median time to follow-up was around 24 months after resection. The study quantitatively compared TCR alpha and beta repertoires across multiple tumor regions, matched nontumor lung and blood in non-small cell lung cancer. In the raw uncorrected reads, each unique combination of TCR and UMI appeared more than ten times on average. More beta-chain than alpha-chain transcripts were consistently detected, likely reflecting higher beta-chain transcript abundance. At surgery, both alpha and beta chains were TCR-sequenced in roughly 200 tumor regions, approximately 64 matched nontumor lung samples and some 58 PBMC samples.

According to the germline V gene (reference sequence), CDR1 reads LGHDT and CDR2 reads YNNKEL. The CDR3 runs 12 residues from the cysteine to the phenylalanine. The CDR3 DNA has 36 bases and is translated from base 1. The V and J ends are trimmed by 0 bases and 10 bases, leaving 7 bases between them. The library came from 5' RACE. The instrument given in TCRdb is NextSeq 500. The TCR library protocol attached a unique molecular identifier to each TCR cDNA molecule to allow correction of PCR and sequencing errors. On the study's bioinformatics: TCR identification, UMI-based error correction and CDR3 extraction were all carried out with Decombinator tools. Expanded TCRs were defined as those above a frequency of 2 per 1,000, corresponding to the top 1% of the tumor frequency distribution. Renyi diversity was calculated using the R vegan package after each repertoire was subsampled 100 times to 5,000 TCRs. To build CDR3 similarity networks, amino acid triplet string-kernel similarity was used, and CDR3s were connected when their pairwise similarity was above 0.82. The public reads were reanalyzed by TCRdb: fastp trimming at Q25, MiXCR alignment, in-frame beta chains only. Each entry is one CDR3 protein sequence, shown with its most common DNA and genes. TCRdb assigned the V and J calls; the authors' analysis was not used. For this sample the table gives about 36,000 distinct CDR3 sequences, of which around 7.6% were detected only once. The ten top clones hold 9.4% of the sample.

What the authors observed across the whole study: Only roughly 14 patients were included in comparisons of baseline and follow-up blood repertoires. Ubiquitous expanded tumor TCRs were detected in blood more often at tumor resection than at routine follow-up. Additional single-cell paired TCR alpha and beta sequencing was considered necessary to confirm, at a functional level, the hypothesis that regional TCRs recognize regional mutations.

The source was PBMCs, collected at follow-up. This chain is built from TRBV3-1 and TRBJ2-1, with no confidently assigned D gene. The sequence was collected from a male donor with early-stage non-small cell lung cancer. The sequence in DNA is TGTGCCAGCAGCCAAGATAGTCGGGAGCAGTTCTTC. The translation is CASSQDSREQFF.